The 5 T cell receptor beta chains reported below all come from one sample, sequenced in a study of siplizumab effects on memory and regulatory T cells. Clones were sequenced by immunoSEQ multiplex PCR, and TCRdb holds only the in-frame ones, with some missing. In the table there are approximately 100,000 clones, about 90% of which are singletons. The sample was Tregs sorted from blood. The receptors come from a human donor in good health.

The chain carries TRBV29-1 and TRBJ1-2, with TRBD1 matching over 7 bases. V shed 4 bases, J shed 8 bases, and the junction held 10 bases outside the gene matches. The germline gives CDR1 SQVTM, CDR2 ANQGSEA. The CDR3 is 13 amino acids. For the CDR3, the DNA is TGCAGCGTTGCGGGACAGCTCTACGGGGGCTACACCTTC. Encoded protein: CSVAGQLYGGYTF.

The chain carries TRBV5-1 and TRBJ1-6; 9 bases are shared with TRBD1. Looked up from germline, CDR1 is SGHRS and CDR2 is YFSETQ. The CDR3 consists of 14 residues. V gave up 4 bases and J gave up 5 bases; unmatched junction bases: 1. DNA of the CDR3: TGCGCCAGCAGCCGGACAGGGGATAATTCACCCCTCCACTTT. It translates to CASSRTGDNSPLHF.

This chain joins TRBV7-9 and TRBJ1-4, with a tentative D call TRBD1 (6 bases). Between the trimmed V and J ends, which lost 5 bases and 3 bases, there was a span of 16 bases. Per the germline V gene, CDR1 is SEHNR and CDR2 is FQNEAQ (reference sequence). This CDR3 comprises 16 residues. CDR3 nucleotides: TGTGCCAGCAGCCATAGAGCGACAGGTGCTAATGAAAAACTGTTTTTT. This encodes CASSHRATGANEKLFF.

This sequence joins TRBV11-2 and TRBJ2-5; D not certain. Germline V lookup: CDR1 SGHAT, CDR2 FQNNGV. Trimming left V 4 bases short and J 5 bases short, with 5 bases between. The CDR3 consists of 11 residues. CDR3 sequence (DNA): TGTGCCAGCAGCTCTCGGGAGACCCAGTACTTC. Its protein product is CASSSRETQYF.

The rearrangement joins TRBV21-1 to TRBJ1-1. TRBV21-1 is reported as a pseudogene. This CDR3 spans 14 amino acids. The CDR3 nucleotides read TGTGCCAGCAGCAAAAACGGTAGGAACACTGAAGCTTTCTTT. Its protein product is CASSKNGRNTEAFF.